The T cell receptor beta chain under discussion was sequenced for a study of T cell responses to AZD1222 COVID-19 vaccine. Clones were sequenced by immunoSEQ multiplex PCR, and TCRdb holds only the in-frame ones, with some missing. The top ten clones hold over 0.7% of a sample with roughly 160,000 clones, 90% to 95% of them seen once. This clone has a single count. What it recognizes is unknown. With 4 bases removed from V and 1 base from J, the gap between germline ends came to 10 bases. Per germline, CDR1 MGHRA and CDR2 YSYEKL. The CDR3 totals 14 residues. General study points: Across the whole spike, CD4 TCRs peaked at regions 160-218 and 743-854. Only a handful of individuals given AZD1222 were seropositive at baseline. Reportedly, nearly half the spike-specific TCRs target unmutated variant regions.

The input for sequencing was peripheral blood, taken on day 0 of AZD1222 vaccination. This chain links TRBV4-1 with TRBJ1-2; D unresolved. The sequence came from an adult in good health. For the CDR3, the DNA is TGCGCCAGCAGCCCGGCCGGGATTAACTATGGCTACACCTTC. Translation: CASSPAGINYGYTF.